Below are 10 T cell receptor beta chains sequenced from a single sample in a study of PD-1 blockade in classical Hodgkin lymphoma. The table came from immunoSEQ multiplex PCR; TCRdb's copy has only in-frame clones and leaves some out. The repertoire holds more than 90,000 clones, with more than 70% as singletons. Time point: cycle 4 day 1 (C4D1), after less than 7 weeks of nivolumab. Every patient was affected by relapse after autologous stem cell transplantation, while exposure to brentuximab vedotin was not uniform. The sample consisted of peripheral blood mononuclear cells (PBMCs), taken before the fourth cycle of nivolumab. These receptors were obtained from a human donor with classical Hodgkin lymphoma.

This clone came up a few times. The chain joins TRBV28 to TRBJ1-1; D is possibly TRBD1 (6 bases). From germline, CDR1 is MDHEN and CDR2 SYDVKM. The V and J ends lost 5 bases and 3 bases respectively, with 16 bases between them. The CDR3 extends over 15 amino acids. CDR3 protein: CASSEGTRGYTEAFF. The CDR3 bases are TGTGCCAGCAGTGAAGGGACACGGGGGTACACTGAAGCTTTCTTT.

This chain connects TRBV7-3 to TRBJ2-2; tentatively, D is TRBD1 (5 bases). The germline gives CDR1 SGHTA, CDR2 FQGTGA. The CDR3 totals 13 residues. V was pared by 1 base and J by 8 bases, with 8 bases between. CDR3 bases: TGTGCCAGCAGCTTAATAGGGGAAGGGGAGCTGTTTTTT. The encoded protein is CASSLIGEGELFF.

The chain joins TRBV5-8 to TRBJ2-3, with D unclear. From germline, CDR1 is SGHTS and CDR2 YDEGEE. V was cut by 2 bases and J by 0 bases, with 10 bases left in between. This CDR3 region has 15 residues. CDR3 sequence (DNA): TGTGCCAGCAGCTTTAGGAGCGTCAGCACAGATACGCAGTATTTT. Protein sequence: CASSFRSVSTDTQYF. The full variable domain, rest sourced from reference TRBV5-8 and TRBJ2-3, is EAGVTQSPTHLIKTRGQQATLRCSPISGHTSVYWYQQALGLGLQFLLWYDEGEERNRGNFPPRFSGRQFPNYSSELNVNALELEDSALYLCASSFRSVSTDTQYFGPGTRLTVL.

The chain links TRBV10-3 to TRBJ2-5; no clear D gene. Germline V lookup: CDR1 ENHRY, CDR2 SYGVKD. The CDR3 has 13 residues. The germline V and J ends were trimmed by 4 bases and 4 bases, with 10 bases remaining between them. The CDR3 region is CAISAALRETQYF. Here the CDR3 DNA reads TGTGCCATCAGTGCAGCGCTCAGAGAGACCCAGTACTTC.

This sequence joins TRBV9 and TRBJ2-3, with TRBD2 matching 10 bases. The V and J ends lost 4 bases and 2 bases, in that order; junction bases with no gene match: 10. This CDR3 is 17 amino acids long. CDR1 is SGDLS, CDR2 YYNGEE, per germline. This chain's CDR3 is CASSPQGLAYDTDTQYF. The DNA of the CDR3 is TGTGCCAGCAGCCCCCAGGGACTAGCGTACGACACAGATACGCAGTATTTT.

This chain connects TRBV7-9 to TRBJ1-2; 8 bases are shared with TRBD1. Germline V gene lookup returns CDR1 SEHNR and CDR2 FQNEAQ (reference sequence). V was pared by 5 bases and J by 4 bases, with 9 bases of the junction left unmatched. CDR3 length: 15 residues. CDR3 protein: CASSQGARGFYGYTF. CDR3 nucleotides: TGTGCCAGCAGCCAGGGGGCCAGGGGATTCTATGGCTACACCTTC. The full variable domain, with the rest looked up from reference TRBV7-9 and TRBJ1-2, is DTGVSQNPRHKITKRGQNVTFRCDPISEHNRLYWYRQTLGQGPEFLTYFQNEAQLEKSRLLSDRFSAERPKGSFSTLEIQRTEQGDSAMYLCASSQGARGFYGYTFGSGTRLTVV.

The chain uses TRBV19 and TRBJ2-4; D may be TRBD1 (5 bases). The CDR3 is 16 residues long. CDR1 LNHDA and CDR2 SQIVND come from the germline V gene (reference sequence). Trimming left V 4 bases short and J 0 bases short, with 13 bases between. The CDR3 DNA follows: TGTGCCAGTAGTAAGATAGGGGAAATAGCCAAAAACATTCAGTACTTC. Translated: CASSKIGEIAKNIQYF.

This chain links TRBV7-2 with TRBJ1-6; 7 nucleotides line up with TRBD1. This CDR3 comprises 15 residues. Trimming took 5 bases from V and 6 from J; bases not matched to a gene: 7. The germline V gene encodes CDR1 SGHTA and CDR2 FQGNSA. The CDR3 here is CASSLLQGSNSPLHF. CDR3 bases: TGTGCCAGCAGCCTCTTACAGGGGAGTAATTCACCCCTCCACTTT.

V is TRBV28 and J is TRBJ2-3; TRBD2 matches at 7 bases. V shed 3 bases, J shed 3 bases, and the junction held 6 bases outside the gene matches. The CDR3 sequence is 15 residues long. Germline-derived CDR1 and CDR2 are MDHEN and SYDVKM. The CDR3 loop reads CASSFSGLLTDTQYF. The CDR3 coding sequence is TGTGCCAGCAGTTTTTCGGGACTATTAACAGATACGCAGTATTTT.

The chain uses TRBV5-1 and TRBJ2-1; no firm D call. This CDR3 has 14 residues. Germline CDR1 SGHRS, CDR2 YFSETQ. Trimming took off 0 bases at V and 9 bases at J, with 13 bases between the two ends. The CDR3 DNA reads as TGCGCCAGCAGCTTGGTAGTTGGGTGGAGTGAGCAGTTCTTC. Translated, it gives CASSLVVGWSEQFF.